The clone carrying this T cell receptor beta chain was seen just once. The data were produced by immunoSEQ multiplex PCR, yet TCRdb's version contains in-frame clones alone and is incomplete. Among fewer than 150,000 clones listed, 90% were seen once. Per germline, CDR1 SGHVS and CDR2 FNYEAQ. Trimming removed 5 bases from V and 5 bases from J, with 16 bases in between. This CDR3 has 14 residues. The entry originates in a study of T cell responses to AZD1222 COVID-19 vaccine. Sequenced here: peripheral blood, sampled 28 days after the second AZD1222 dose. The TCR sequence derives from an adult who received the AZD1222 COVID-19 vaccine. The chain uses TRBV7-6 and TRBJ2-7; a weak D match, TRBD2 (6 bases). CDR3 sequence (DNA): TGTGCCAGCAGCCCACTGGCGGGGAGACACGAGCAGTACTTC. Its translation is CASSPLAGRHEQYF.